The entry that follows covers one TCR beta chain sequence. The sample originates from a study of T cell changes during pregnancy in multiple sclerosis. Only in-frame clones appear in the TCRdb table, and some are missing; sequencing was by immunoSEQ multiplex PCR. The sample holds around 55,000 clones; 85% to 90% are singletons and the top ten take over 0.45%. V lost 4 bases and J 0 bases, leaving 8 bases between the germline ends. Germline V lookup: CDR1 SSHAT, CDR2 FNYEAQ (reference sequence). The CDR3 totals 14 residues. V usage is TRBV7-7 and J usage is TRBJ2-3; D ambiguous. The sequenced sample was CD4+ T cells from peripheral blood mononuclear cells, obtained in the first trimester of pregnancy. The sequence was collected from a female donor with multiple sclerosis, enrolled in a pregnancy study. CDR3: CASSSSVSTDTQYF. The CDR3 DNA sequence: TGTGCCAGCAGCTCTTCAGTGAGCACAGATACGCAGTATTTT.